This TCR beta chain was profiled in a study of shared clonotypes between healthy human individuals. The table came from immunoSEQ multiplex PCR; TCRdb's copy has only in-frame clones and leaves some out. The sample consists of over a million clones, 98% of them appearing once. Findings and limits, study-wide: Several donors held approximately 4.6% of naive CD4 clonotypes in common. Clonotypes which were not shared had lower generation probabilities than clonotypes that all four donors shared.

On this clone itself: The antigen remains unidentified.

The source of this sequence is a man in his thirties or forties in good health. Sequenced material: naive CD4+ T cells sorted from blood. Subset meaning: CD45RA+ positively selected.

CDR3 sequence (DNA): TGTGCCAGCAGTGAAGTACCGACAGGCCTGAACACTGAAGCTTTCTTT. It translates to CASSEVPTGLNTEAFF. The chain uses TRBV6-1 and TRBJ1-1, with a tentative D call TRBD1 (6 bases). Trimming removed 1 base from V and 0 bases from J, with 12 bases in between. CDR1 and CDR2 (germline): MNHNS, SASEGT. This CDR3 spans 16 amino acids.